The 8 T cell receptor beta chains given below trace back to one sample, sequenced in a study of ipilimumab plus nivolumab after autologous stem cell transplantation. Profiled with immunoSEQ multiplex PCR; TCRdb holds only in-frame clones, not every one. Of 4,000 to 5,000 clones listed, about 70% were seen once; the top ten hold 28%. Sequencing used PBMCs, obtained in a trial of ipilimumab plus nivolumab as post-transplant consolidation. The receptors were gathered from a male donor with multiple myeloma.

This sequence joins TRBV29-1 and TRBJ2-3; possibly TRBD2 for D (6 bases). The germline V gene encodes CDR1 SQVTM and CDR2 ANQGSEA. The germline V and J ends were trimmed by 4 bases and 4 bases, with 15 bases remaining between them. The CDR3 contains 14 residues. CDR3 protein: CSVVGGNKADTQYF. The CDR3 DNA reads as TGCAGCGTTGTGGGGGGAAACAAGGCAGATACGCAGTATTTT.

The rearrangement joins TRBV6-5 to TRBJ1-2; D gene unclear. This CDR3 region has 14 residues. CDR1 is MNHEY and CDR2 is SVGAGI in the germline V gene. V lost 2 bases and J 0 bases, leaving 7 bases between the germline ends. CDR3 nucleotide sequence: TGTGCCAGCAGTTACCGTCAGGCTAACTATGGCTACACCTTC. Residues: CASSYRQANYGYTF.

The chain carries TRBV10-1 and TRBJ2-1, with no clear D. CDR3 length: 14 amino acids. CDR1 and CDR2 from the germline V gene are WNHNN and SYGVQD (reference sequence). Between the trimmed V and J ends, which lost 4 bases and 0 bases, there was a span of 7 bases. The chain's CDR3 is CASSAGDSYNEQFF. In DNA, the CDR3 is TGCGCCAGCAGTGCTGGGGACTCCTACAATGAGCAGTTCTTC.

CDR3 DNA sequence: TGTGCCAGCGGGACAGGTGTGAATGAAAAACTGTTTTTT. Its translation: CASGTGVNEKLFF. The chain uses TRBV5-4 and TRBJ1-4, with TRBD1 identical over 8 bases. Germline assignment: CDR1 SGHNT and CDR2 YYREEE (reference sequence). V lost 7 bases, J lost 5 bases, and 4 bases stayed unmatched. The CDR3 is 13 residues long.

The chain recombines TRBV27 with TRBJ2-7; TRBD1 might be the D (5 bases). In germline, CDR1 is MNHEY, CDR2 SMNVEV (reference sequence). Trimming took 2 bases from V and 2 from J, leaving 13 bases between them. The CDR3 has 15 residues. The CDR3 is CASSLTQGFPYEQYF. For the CDR3, the DNA is TGTGCCAGCAGTTTAACTCAGGGATTCCCCTACGAGCAGTACTTC.

This chain joins TRBV4-3 and TRBJ1-2; 10 bases are a match to TRBD1. Trimming at V came to 3 bases and at J to 4 bases, leaving 2 bases not matched to a gene. The CDR3 is made up of 14 amino acids. Per germline, CDR1 LGHNA and CDR2 YSLEER. The CDR3 DNA is TGCGCCAGCAGCCAGGACAGGGGGTTCTATGGCTACACCTTC. Protein: CASSQDRGFYGYTF.

The chain combines TRBV27 with TRBJ1-2, with D unclear. Germline V gene sequence: CDR1 MNHEY, CDR2 SMNVEV (reference sequence). This CDR3 comprises 13 residues. V gave up 3 bases and J gave up 4 bases, with 9 bases separating them. Here the CDR3 reads CASSLGGSYGYTF. The CDR3 bases are TGTGCCAGCAGTTTGGGTGGCAGCTATGGCTACACCTTC.

The chain uses TRBV4-2 and TRBJ1-1; D possibly corresponds to TRBD1 (6 bases). Trimming took 7 bases from V and 1 from J, leaving 10 bases between them. This CDR3 comprises 13 residues. CDR1 is LGHNA and CDR2 is YNFKEQ in the germline V gene. This CDR3 reads CASKSRGNTEAFF. The CDR3 DNA sequence: TGTGCCAGCAAGTCCAGGGGGAACACTGAAGCTTTCTTT.